These 15 T cell receptor beta chains came from one sample sequenced in a study of T-cell reconstitution after alpha-beta-depleted transplantation in children. Preparation of the TCRbeta library used unique molecular identifiers. Each CDR3 protein is one row after TCRdb ran MiXCR on the PCR reads. Of about 460,000 distinct CDR3 sequences detected, about 10% appear once; the ten largest clones hold less than 15%. The sequences come from PBMCs, mostly from graft donor cells, collected 180 days after TCRalphabeta/CD19-depleted stem cell transplant. The receptors were gathered from a female patient between 2 and 15 years old who had a stem cell transplant for aplastic anemia, so the T cells may come from the graft donor.

In this sample, this clonotype turned up a few times. The V gene is TRBV14, the J gene TRBJ2-3; 13 bases line up with TRBD2. Trimming at V came to 0 bases and at J to 5 bases, leaving 17 bases not matched to a gene. CDR3 length: 21 residues. From germline, CDR1 is SGHDN and CDR2 FVKESK. The CDR3 protein is CASSQDWTSGRIGRLQDTQYF. The CDR3 nucleotides are TGTGCCAGCAGCCAAGATTGGACTAGCGGGAGAATCGGGAGGTTGCAAGATACGCAGTATTTT.

This clonotype was counted between two and nine times. V usage is TRBV20-1 and J usage is TRBJ2-5; tentatively, D is TRBD1 (5 bases). This CDR3 has 15 amino acids. Germline loops: CDR1 DFQATT, CDR2 SNEGSKA (reference sequence). V was pared by 0 bases and J by 4 bases, with 15 bases between. The chain's CDR3 is CSARDPRQGTETQYF. CDR3 nucleotides: TGCAGTGCTAGAGACCCTAGGCAGGGAACAGAGACCCAGTACTTC.

This clonotype has a count of ten or more. V and J are TRBV29-1 and TRBJ1-2; D gene unclear. The V end was cut by 1 base, the J end by 4 bases, with 16 bases between. The CDR3 has 15 amino acids. Germline CDR1 is SQVTM and CDR2 is ANQGSEA. The CDR3 DNA follows: TGCAGCGTTGAAGTGAGGCCCCTCCCGCCCTATGGCTACACCTTC. It encodes CSVEVRPLPPYGYTF.

This chain uses TRBV7-7 with TRBJ2-1; D possibly corresponds to TRBD2 (6 bases). V was trimmed by 1 base and J by 2 bases, leaving 12 bases between them. The CDR3 covers 16 residues. Germline lookup yields CDR1 SSHAT and CDR2 FNYEAQ (reference sequence). The CDR3 sequence is CASSLGARGAYNEQFF. CDR3 coding DNA: TGTGCCAGCAGCTTAGGGGCGCGGGGAGCCTACAATGAGCAGTTCTTC.

This clonotype has at least ten counts. The chain recombines TRBV12-3 or TRBV12-4 with TRBJ2-7; no clear D gene. Between the trimmed V and J ends, which lost 2 bases and 5 bases, there was a span of 10 bases. CDR3 length equals 13 residues. CDR3 region: CASSLRATHEQYF. The DNA for the CDR3 is TGTGCCAGCAGTTTAAGGGCAACTCACGAGCAGTACTTC.

V is TRBV10-3 and J is TRBJ1-2; D is perhaps TRBD1 (5 bases). V lost 7 bases and J 3 bases, leaving 15 bases between the germline ends. Germline V gene data show CDR1 as ENHRY and CDR2 as SYGVKD. The CDR3 loop spans 14 amino acids. DNA for the CDR3: TGTGCCATCAATGCGGGGTCGGGGGACTATGGCTACACCTTC. Protein sequence: CAINAGSGDYGYTF.

The table lists this clonotype with many counts. This rearrangement joins TRBV4-3 to TRBJ2-1, with D unresolved. V lost 0 bases and J lost 0, with 6 bases in between. Germline CDR1 LGHNA, CDR2 YSLEER. This CDR3 spans 15 amino acids. The CDR3 coding sequence is TGCGCCAGCAGCCAAGAATACAGCTCCTACAATGAGCAGTTCTTC. This sequence encodes CASSQEYSSYNEQFF.

This clonotype was counted only a few times. This sequence joins TRBV11-3 and TRBJ2-7, with 9 bases lining up with TRBD1. The germline V gene encodes CDR1 SGHNT and CDR2 YENEEA. V was clipped by 4 bases and J by 5 bases; unmatched bases: 3. The length of the CDR3 is 13 residues. The CDR3 protein is CASSYGTGNEQYV. DNA for the CDR3: TGTGCCAGCAGCTATGGGACAGGGAACGAGCAGTACGTC.

This clonotype occurred many times. This rearrangement joins TRBV10-3 to TRBJ2-1, with 8 nucleotides matching TRBD2. Germline lookup yields CDR1 ENHRY and CDR2 SYGVKD. CDR3 length equals 11 residues. V gave up 3 bases and J gave up 13 bases; unmatched junction bases: 2. CDR3 residues: CAISDSGEQFF. The CDR3, as DNA: TGTGCCATCAGTGATAGCGGGGAACAGTTCTTC.

V gene TRBV20-1 combines with J gene TRBJ1-1; 9 positions agree with TRBD1. Trimming removed 3 bases from V and 0 bases from J; junction bases left unmatched: 2. The CDR3 totals 14 residues. Germline V gene lookup returns CDR1 DFQATT and CDR2 SNEGSKA (reference sequence). The CDR3: CSARWTGVNTEAFF. The CDR3 DNA reads as TGCAGTGCTAGGTGGACAGGGGTGAACACTGAAGCTTTCTTT.

This clonotype was detected only a few times. V and J are TRBV12-3 or TRBV12-4 and TRBJ2-7; D is possibly TRBD1 or TRBD2 (5 bases each). The V end lost 6 bases, the J end lost 4 bases, and 10 bases lay between the germline ends. The CDR3 loop spans 12 amino acids. In DNA, the CDR3 is TGTGCCAGCAGGAAAGAGGGGTACGAGCAGTACGTC. Translating it yields CASRKEGYEQYV.

The chain employs TRBV5-1 and TRBJ2-2; 9 nucleotides agree with TRBD1. CDR1 and CDR2 from the germline V gene are SGHRS and YFSETQ. This CDR3 is built from 17 residues. Trimming took 7 bases from V and 6 from J; bases not matched to a gene: 16. CDR3 protein: CASPDRDREDYAGELFF. The CDR3 nucleotides read TGCGCCAGCCCTGACCGGGACAGGGAGGATTATGCCGGGGAGCTGTTTTTT.

This clonotype has ten or more counts. V usage is TRBV28 and J usage is TRBJ2-5, with 9 positions matching TRBD2. V lost 6 bases to trimming and J lost 4 bases; unmatched junction nucleotides: 3. The CDR3 has 13 residues. Germline CDR1 reads MDHEN; CDR2 reads SYDVKM. CDR3 DNA: TGTGCCAGCAGCTCGCGGGAGGGAGAGACCCAGTACTTC. The encoded protein is CASSSREGETQYF.

The V and J genes are TRBV28 and TRBJ2-7; D uncertain. V was pared by 3 bases and J by 1 base, with 16 bases between. The CDR3 is 16 amino acids. Per the germline V gene, CDR1 is MDHEN and CDR2 is SYDVKM. The CDR3 reads CASSFTTQKGSYEQYF. CDR3 DNA sequence: TGTGCCAGCAGTTTTACCACCCAAAAGGGATCCTACGAGCAGTACTTC.

This clonotype showed up many times. V gene TRBV5-1 combines with J gene TRBJ1-5; the D is unclear. The CDR3 sequence is 15 residues long. The V gene lost 0 bases and the J gene lost 5 bases, with 12 bases spanning the gap. Per the germline V gene, CDR1 is SGHRS and CDR2 is YFSETQ. The CDR3 DNA is TGCGCCAGCAGCTTGGATCCCTATGGAGATCAGCCCCAGCATTTT. This sequence encodes CASSLDPYGDQPQHF.